The present T cell receptor (beta chain) was sequenced within a study of blood T cell repertoires in COVID-19. As for the study in general: Samples taken during acute and convalescent COVID-19 were collected in the United States, Italy and Spain.

With 0 bases removed from V and 9 bases from J, the gap between germline ends came to 12 bases. Germline CDR1 and CDR2: SGHTA and FQGTGA. The CDR3 consists of 13 residues. Sequencing used immunoSEQ multiplex PCR; TCRdb keeps in-frame clones, though not all of them. The table lists about 280,000 clones, approximately 90% of them singletons. This clonotype was sampled from a woman under 40 with acute COVID-19. The chain recombines TRBV7-3 with TRBJ2-7; TRBD1 might be the D (6 bases). The specimen sequenced was PBMCs or T cells enriched from blood (not recorded which). Written as DNA, the CDR3 is TGTGCCAGCAGCTTAACCCCGGGACAAGCGCAGTACTTC. Protein sequence: CASSLTPGQAQYF.